Following are 17 T cell receptor beta chains from one sample sequenced in a study of technical replicates of blood from a handful of donors (dated by TCRdb to about 2017). The library was prepared using the immunoSEQ multiplex PCR assay. TCRdb carries this immuneACCESS record with in-frame sequences only. Its versions omit some clonotypes, under half of them owing to an unresolved V gene in the studies checked, with the rest unexplained. For this sample the table gives about 64,000 clones, of which less than 90% were detected only once. Jointly, the top ten make up 5% to 5.5% of the sample. The specimen was PBMCs. The receptors stem from a human donor in good health. Some clones in this sample may be carry-over from other donors' samples.

The CDR3 loop reads CASREPRQGNLFYEQYF. CDR3 bases: TGTGCCAGCAGAGAACCTCGACAGGGGAACCTCTTCTACGAGCAGTACTTC. The V call is TRBV6-1, the J call TRBJ2-7; 8 bases agree with TRBD1. Trimming took 6 bases from V and 3 from J; bases not matched to a gene: 16. CDR3 length: 17 residues. CDR1 MNHNS and CDR2 SASEGT come from the germline V gene.

In DNA form, the CDR3 reads TGTGCCAGCAGCAACACAGGAGCCCCTGGAAACACCATATATTTT. Protein sequence: CASSNTGAPGNTIYF. The V and J genes are TRBV7-2 and TRBJ1-3, with a tentative D call TRBD1 (5 bases). V was clipped by 5 bases and J by 2 bases, with 13 bases between them. The CDR3 has 15 amino acids. Germline V gene lookup returns CDR1 SGHTA and CDR2 FQGNSA.

The V and J genes are TRBV11-3 and TRBJ2-1; TRBD2 matches 10 bases. This CDR3 region has 19 residues. V gave up 2 bases and J gave up 7 bases; unmatched junction bases: 17. Looked up from germline, CDR1 is SGHNT and CDR2 is YENEEA. CDR3 loop: CASSLNIFGLAGARNEQFF. DNA of the CDR3: TGTGCCAGCAGCTTAAATATATTCGGGCTAGCGGGAGCGAGGAATGAGCAGTTCTTC.

The gene calls are TRBV6-5 and TRBJ2-7, with TRBD1 as a possible D gene (6 bases). Germline CDR1 and CDR2: MNHEY and SVGAGI. The CDR3 consists of 14 residues. V lost 6 bases to trimming and J lost 2 bases, with 14 bases between them. As DNA, the CDR3 is TGTGCCAGCAGGCCCGGGACACGAACCTACGAGCAGTACTTC. Translation gives CASRPGTRTYEQYF.

The V call is TRBV2, the J call TRBJ2-1; D not certain. The CDR3 runs 11 residues. V was clipped by 6 bases and J by 6 bases, with 6 bases between them. The V gene's germline CDR1 is SNHLY and CDR2 FYNNEI. CDR3 amino acids: CASRFGNEQFF. As DNA, the CDR3 is TGTGCCAGCAGGTTCGGCAATGAGCAGTTCTTC.

V is TRBV5-1 and J is TRBJ2-7; D possibly corresponds to TRBD1 (6 bases). Trimming left V 1 base short and J 3 bases short, with 14 bases between. This CDR3 has 15 residues. Germline CDR1 reads SGHRS; CDR2 reads YFSETQ. CDR3 in DNA: TGCGCCAGCAGCTTGAGTTCTAGCAGGGGCTACGAGCAGTACTTC. The encoded protein is CASSLSSSRGYEQYF. Full variable domain (rest looked up from reference TRBV5-1 and TRBJ2-7): KAGVTQTPRYLIKTRGQQVTLSCSPISGHRSVSWYQQTPGQGLQFLFEYFSETQRNKGNFPGRFSGRQFSNSRSEMNVSTLELGDSALYLCASSLSSSRGYEQYFGPGTRLTVT.

DNA for the CDR3: TGCGCCAGCAGCCCTCGACTAGCGGGGGGGCAGGGGCAGTATTTT. Translated, it gives CASSPRLAGGQGQYF. V usage is TRBV4-1 and J usage is TRBJ2-3; 14 bases are shared with TRBD2. Per the germline V gene, CDR1 is MGHRA and CDR2 is YSYEKL. Unmatched junction bases numbered 8, after V lost 4 bases and J lost 11 bases. This CDR3 spans 15 amino acids.

This clone appeared a few times. The CDR3 region has the DNA TGTGCCAGCTCGCCGACAGGGGGCCAGAACACTGAAGCTTTCTTT. Its protein product is CASSPTGGQNTEAFF. V and J are TRBV18 and TRBJ1-1; 10 bases are a match to TRBD1. With 6 bases clipped from V and 1 base from J, the junction kept 5 bases outside the gene matches. The CDR3 sequence is 15 residues long. Germline values: CDR1 KGHSH, CDR2 LQKENI.

V is TRBV6-6 and J is TRBJ2-2; 13 bases map to TRBD2. Germline lookup yields CDR1 MNHNY and CDR2 SVGAGI (reference sequence). J gave up 6 bases and V 2 bases, and 3 bases lay outside the gene matches. This CDR3 is 16 amino acids long. The CDR3 bases are TGTGCCAGCAGTTACGGACTAGCGGGAGTATCCGGGGAGCTGTTTTTT. Protein sequence: CASSYGLAGVSGELFF.

CDR3 nucleotide sequence: TGTGCCAGCTCACCACCGGGCGGGCTAGTCCGGGACGAGCAGTACTTC. Protein product: CASSPPGGLVRDEQYF. This sequence joins TRBV18 and TRBJ2-7, with D perhaps TRBD2 (5 bases). CDR3 length: 16 residues. Germline V gene sequence: CDR1 KGHSH, CDR2 LQKENI. V was shortened by 0 bases and J by 5 bases, with 17 bases between the two germline ends.

This clone appeared a few times. The J gene is TRBJ2-2, the V gene TRBV5-4; tentatively, D is TRBD1 (5 bases). V was clipped by 1 base and J by 6 bases, with 10 bases between them. The CDR3 length is 14 residues. CDR1 is SGHNT, CDR2 YYREEE, per germline (reference sequence). CDR3 coding DNA: TGTGCCAGCAGCTTGAGGGGAAAGGCCGGGGAGCTGTTTTTT. Residues: CASSLRGKAGELFF.

The V gene is TRBV4-1, the J gene TRBJ1-5; D is perhaps TRBD1 (5 bases). The CDR3 spans 16 residues. Germline V gene sequence: CDR1 MGHRA, CDR2 YSYEKL. Between the trimmed V and J ends, which lost 0 bases and 8 bases, there was a span of 17 bases. The CDR3 loop is CASSQDEPGTFKPQHF. The CDR3, as DNA: TGCGCCAGCAGCCAAGATGAGCCCGGGACTTTCAAGCCCCAGCATTTT.

The CDR3 sequence: CASSQALAMSYNEQFF. CDR3 coding DNA: TGCGCCAGCAGCCAAGCTTTGGCCATGTCCTACAATGAGCAGTTCTTC. The V call is TRBV4-3, the J call TRBJ2-1, with D uncertain. Germline CDR1 and CDR2: LGHNA and YSLEER. The CDR3 contains 16 residues. Deletions cut 1 base from V and 1 base from J, with 11 bases between.

This chain connects TRBV10-3 to TRBJ2-1; the D is unclear. V was cut by 0 bases and J by 3 bases, with 6 bases left in between. Germline CDR1 and CDR2: ENHRY and SYGVKD. There are 14 residues in the CDR3. The CDR3 DNA follows: TGTGCCATCAGTGAGTCGAGCAACTACAATGAGCAGTTCTTC. Translation gives CAISESSNYNEQFF.

This chain connects TRBV5-6 to TRBJ2-1; the match to TRBD1 covers 10 bases. The J segment lost 4 bases and the V segment lost 4 bases, leaving 11 bases of the junction unmatched. Per the germline V gene, CDR1 is SGHDT and CDR2 is YYEEEE. The CDR3 is 17 amino acids. The CDR3 DNA reads TGTGCCAGCAGCCCATCCTTTGCGGGACAGGGGTACAATGAGCAGTTCTTC. Residues: CASSPSFAGQGYNEQFF.

The V gene is TRBV4-3, the J gene TRBJ1-3; 9 bases align to TRBD1. The ends lost 0 bases at V and 2 bases at J; junction bases unmatched: 11. Germline assignment: CDR1 LGHNA and CDR2 YSLEER. The CDR3 is made up of 19 amino acids. The DNA of the CDR3 is TGCGCCAGCAGCCAAGAGAGAGGAGACAGGGGGGGGGCTGGAAACACCATATATTTT. It codes for CASSQERGDRGGAGNTIYF.

The gene calls are TRBV14 and TRBJ1-2; D is possibly TRBD1 (6 bases). The CDR3 has 15 amino acids. The ends were cut back, 4 bases at V and 3 bases at J, with 15 bases in the middle. Looked up from germline, CDR1 is SGHDN and CDR2 is FVKESK. The CDR3 protein is CASSPRQGPDYGYTF. DNA of the CDR3: TGTGCCAGCAGCCCCCGGCAGGGGCCTGACTATGGCTACACCTTC.